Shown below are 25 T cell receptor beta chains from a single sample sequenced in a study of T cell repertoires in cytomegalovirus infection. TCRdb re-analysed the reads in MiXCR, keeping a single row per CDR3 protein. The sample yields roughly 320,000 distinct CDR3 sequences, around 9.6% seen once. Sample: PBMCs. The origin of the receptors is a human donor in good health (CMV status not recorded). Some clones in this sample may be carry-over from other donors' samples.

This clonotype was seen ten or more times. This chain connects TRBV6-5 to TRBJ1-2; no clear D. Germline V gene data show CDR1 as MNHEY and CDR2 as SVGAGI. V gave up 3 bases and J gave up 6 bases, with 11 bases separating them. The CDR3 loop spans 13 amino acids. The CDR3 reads CASSYPDSDGYTF. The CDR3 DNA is TGTGCCAGCAGTTATCCGGACTCGGATGGCTACACCTTC.

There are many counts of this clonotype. CDR3 region: CASSLGGQAKNIQYF. The CDR3 DNA reads as TGTGCCAGCAGCTTAGGGGGTCAAGCCAAAAACATTCAGTACTTC. V usage is TRBV7-2 and J usage is TRBJ2-4, with D unclear. V was clipped by 1 base and J by 0 bases, with 7 bases between them. The CDR3 length is 15 residues. Germline V gene data show CDR1 as SGHTA and CDR2 as FQGNSA.

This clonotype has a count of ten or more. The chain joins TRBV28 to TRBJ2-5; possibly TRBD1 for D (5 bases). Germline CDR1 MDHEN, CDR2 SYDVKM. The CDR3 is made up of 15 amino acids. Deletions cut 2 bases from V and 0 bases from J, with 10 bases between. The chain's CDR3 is CASSLRGPYQETQYF. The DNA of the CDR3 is TGTGCCAGCAGTTTAAGGGGCCCTTACCAAGAGACCCAGTACTTC.

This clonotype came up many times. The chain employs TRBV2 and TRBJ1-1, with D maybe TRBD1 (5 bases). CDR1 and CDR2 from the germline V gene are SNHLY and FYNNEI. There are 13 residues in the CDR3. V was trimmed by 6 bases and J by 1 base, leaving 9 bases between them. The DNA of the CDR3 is TGTGCCAGCAGCCGGGGGGAGAACACTGAAGCTTTCTTT. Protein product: CASSRGENTEAFF.

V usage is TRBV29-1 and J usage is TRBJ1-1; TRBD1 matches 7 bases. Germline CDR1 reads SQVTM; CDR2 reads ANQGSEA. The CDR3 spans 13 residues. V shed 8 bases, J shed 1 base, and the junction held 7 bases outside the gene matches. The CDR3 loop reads CSTHRGGNTEAFF. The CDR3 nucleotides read TGCAGCACACACAGGGGAGGGAACACTGAAGCTTTCTTT. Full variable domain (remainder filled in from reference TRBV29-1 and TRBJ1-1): SAVISQKPSRDICQRGTSLTIQCQVDSQVTMMFWYRQQPGQSLTLIATANQGSEATYESGFVIDKFPISRPNLTFSTLTVSNMSPEDSSIYLCSTHRGGNTEAFFGQGTRLTVV.

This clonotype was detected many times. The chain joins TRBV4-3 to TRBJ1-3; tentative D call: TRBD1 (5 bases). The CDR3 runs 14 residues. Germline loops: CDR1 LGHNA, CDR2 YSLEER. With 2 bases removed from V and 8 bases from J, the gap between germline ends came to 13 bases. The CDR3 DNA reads TGCGCCAGCAGCCAACAGGGAACACAGGACACCATATATTTT. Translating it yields CASSQQGTQDTIYF.

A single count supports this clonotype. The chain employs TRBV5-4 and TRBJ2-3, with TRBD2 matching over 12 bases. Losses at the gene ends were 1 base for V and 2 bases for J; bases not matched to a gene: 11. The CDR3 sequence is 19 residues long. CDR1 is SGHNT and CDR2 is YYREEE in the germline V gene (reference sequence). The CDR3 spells CASSLNTSGGPGNTDTQYF. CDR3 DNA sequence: TGTGCCAGCAGCTTGAATACTAGCGGGGGGCCCGGGAACACAGATACGCAGTATTTT.

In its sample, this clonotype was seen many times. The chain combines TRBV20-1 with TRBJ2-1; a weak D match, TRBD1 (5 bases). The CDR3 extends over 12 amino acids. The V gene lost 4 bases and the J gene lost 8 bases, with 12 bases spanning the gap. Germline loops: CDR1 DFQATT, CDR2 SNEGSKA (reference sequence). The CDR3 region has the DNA TGCAGTGCTATGACAGATTGGGATGAGCAGTTCTTC. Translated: CSAMTDWDEQFF.

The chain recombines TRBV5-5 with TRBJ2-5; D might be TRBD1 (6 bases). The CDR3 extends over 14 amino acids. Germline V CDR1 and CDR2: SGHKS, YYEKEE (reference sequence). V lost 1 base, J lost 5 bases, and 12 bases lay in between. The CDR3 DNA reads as TGTGCCAGCAGCTTGATAGGGGGTCGGGAGACCCAGTACTTC. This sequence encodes CASSLIGGRETQYF.

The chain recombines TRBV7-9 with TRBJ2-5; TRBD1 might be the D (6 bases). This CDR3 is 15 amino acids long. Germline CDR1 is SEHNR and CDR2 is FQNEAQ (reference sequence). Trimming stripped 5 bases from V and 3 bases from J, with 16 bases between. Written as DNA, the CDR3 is TGTGCCAGCAGCCCCCGGACAGAAAATAAAGAGACCCAGTACTTC. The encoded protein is CASSPRTENKETQYF.

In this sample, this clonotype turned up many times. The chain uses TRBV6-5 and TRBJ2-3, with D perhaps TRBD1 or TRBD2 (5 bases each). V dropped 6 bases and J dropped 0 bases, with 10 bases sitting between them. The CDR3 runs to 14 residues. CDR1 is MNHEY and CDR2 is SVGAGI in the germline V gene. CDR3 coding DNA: TGTGCCAGCAGATTCCGGGACAGCACAGATACGCAGTATTTT. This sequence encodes CASRFRDSTDTQYF.

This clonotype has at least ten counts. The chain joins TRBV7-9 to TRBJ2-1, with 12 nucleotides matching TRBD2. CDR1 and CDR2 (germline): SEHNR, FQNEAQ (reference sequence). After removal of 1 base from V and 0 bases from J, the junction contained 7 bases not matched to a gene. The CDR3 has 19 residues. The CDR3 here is CASSLGPTSGGSSYNEQFF. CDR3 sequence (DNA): TGTGCCAGCAGCTTAGGGCCCACTAGCGGGGGGTCCTCCTACAATGAGCAGTTCTTC.

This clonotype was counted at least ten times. CDR3 sequence: CASSLNPGRNEQYV. CDR3 DNA: TGTGCCAGCAGCTTAAACCCGGGAAGAAACGAGCAGTACGTC. This chain joins TRBV7-2 and TRBJ2-7, with D possibly TRBD2 on 5 matching bases. Germline V gene data show CDR1 as SGHTA and CDR2 as FQGNSA. Trimming took off 2 bases at V and 5 bases at J, with 13 bases between the two ends. The CDR3 sequence is 14 residues long.

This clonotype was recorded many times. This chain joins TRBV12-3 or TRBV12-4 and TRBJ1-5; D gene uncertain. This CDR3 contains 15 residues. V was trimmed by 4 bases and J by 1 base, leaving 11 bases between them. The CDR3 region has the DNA TGTGCCAGCAGTTCGTCGATTGGGAGCAATCAGCCCCAGCATTTT. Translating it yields CASSSSIGSNQPQHF.

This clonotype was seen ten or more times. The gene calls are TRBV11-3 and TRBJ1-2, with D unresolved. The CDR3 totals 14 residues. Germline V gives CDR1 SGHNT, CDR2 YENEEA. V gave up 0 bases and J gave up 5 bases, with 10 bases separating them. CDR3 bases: TGTGCCAGCAGCTTAGAGGACTCCCAATATGGCTACACCTTC. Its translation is CASSLEDSQYGYTF.

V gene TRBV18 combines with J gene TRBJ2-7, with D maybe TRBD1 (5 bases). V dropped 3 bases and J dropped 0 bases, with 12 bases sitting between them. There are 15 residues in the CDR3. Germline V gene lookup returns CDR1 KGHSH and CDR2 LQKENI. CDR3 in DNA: TGTGCCAGCTCACCGGGCGGACACTTCTCCTACGAGCAGTACTTC. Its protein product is CASSPGGHFSYEQYF.

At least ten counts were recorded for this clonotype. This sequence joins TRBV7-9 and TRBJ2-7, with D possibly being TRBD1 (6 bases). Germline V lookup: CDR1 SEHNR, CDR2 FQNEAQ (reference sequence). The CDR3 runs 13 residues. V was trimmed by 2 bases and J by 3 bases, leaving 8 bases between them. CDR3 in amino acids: CASSLTGFYEQYV. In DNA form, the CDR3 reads TGTGCCAGCAGCTTAACAGGGTTCTACGAGCAGTACGTC.

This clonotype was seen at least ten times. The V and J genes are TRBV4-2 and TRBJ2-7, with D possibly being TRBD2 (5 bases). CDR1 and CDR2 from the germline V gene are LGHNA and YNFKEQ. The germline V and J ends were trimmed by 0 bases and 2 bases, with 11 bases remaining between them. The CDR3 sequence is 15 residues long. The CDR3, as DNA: TGTGCCAGCAGCCAAGATCAGGACTCCACCTACGAGCAGTACGTC. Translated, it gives CASSQDQDSTYEQYV.

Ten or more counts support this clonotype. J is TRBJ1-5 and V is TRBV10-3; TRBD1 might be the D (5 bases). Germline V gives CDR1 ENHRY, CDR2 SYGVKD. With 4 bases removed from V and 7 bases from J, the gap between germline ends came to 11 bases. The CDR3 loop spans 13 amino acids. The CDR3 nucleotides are TGTGCCATCAGTGGTGTCAGGGAACAGCCCCAGCATTTT. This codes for CAISGVREQPQHF.

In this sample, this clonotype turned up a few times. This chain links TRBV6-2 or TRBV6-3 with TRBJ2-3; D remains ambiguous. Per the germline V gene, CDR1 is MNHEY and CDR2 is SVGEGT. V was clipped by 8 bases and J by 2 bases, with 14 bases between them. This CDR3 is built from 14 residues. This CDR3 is CASEDGFFTDTQYF. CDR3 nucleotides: TGTGCCAGCGAGGACGGGTTTTTCACAGATACGCAGTATTTT.

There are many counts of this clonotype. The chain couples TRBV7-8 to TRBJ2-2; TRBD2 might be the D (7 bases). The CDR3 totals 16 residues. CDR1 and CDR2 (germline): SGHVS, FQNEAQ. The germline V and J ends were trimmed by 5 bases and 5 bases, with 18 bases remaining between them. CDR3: CASSRVGGAGTGELFF. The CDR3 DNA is TGTGCCAGCAGCAGAGTAGGGGGGGCCGGAACCGGGGAGCTGTTTTTT.

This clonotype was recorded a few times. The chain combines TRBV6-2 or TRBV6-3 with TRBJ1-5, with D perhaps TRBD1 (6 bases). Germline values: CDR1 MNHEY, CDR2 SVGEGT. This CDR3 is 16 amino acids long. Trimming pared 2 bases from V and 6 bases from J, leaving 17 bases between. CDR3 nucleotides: TGTGCCAGCAGTTACGAGACAGGCGCGAAACGTCAGCCCCAGCATTTT. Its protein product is CASSYETGAKRQPQHF.

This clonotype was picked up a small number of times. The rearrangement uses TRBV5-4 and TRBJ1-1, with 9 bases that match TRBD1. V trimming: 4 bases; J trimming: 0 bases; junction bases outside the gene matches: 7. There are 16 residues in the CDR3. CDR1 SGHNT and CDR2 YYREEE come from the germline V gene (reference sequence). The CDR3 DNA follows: TGTGCCAGCAGCGCGGACAGGGGAGGAATGAACACTGAAGCTTTCTTT. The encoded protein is CASSADRGGMNTEAFF.

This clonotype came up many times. The CDR3 bases are TGTGCCAGCAGCGACAGGGGGAACACTGAAGCTTTCTTT. Translated, it gives CASSDRGNTEAFF. This chain links TRBV6-4 with TRBJ1-1, with TRBD1 identical over 8 bases. Unmatched junction bases numbered 1, after V lost 6 bases and J lost 1 base. Germline assignment: CDR1 MRHNA and CDR2 SNTAGT. The CDR3 loop spans 13 amino acids.

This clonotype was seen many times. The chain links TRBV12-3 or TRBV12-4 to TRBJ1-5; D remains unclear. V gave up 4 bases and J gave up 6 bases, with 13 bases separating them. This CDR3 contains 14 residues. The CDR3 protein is CASSSGGVAQPQHF. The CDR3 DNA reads TGTGCCAGCAGTTCCGGCGGGGTAGCTCAGCCCCAGCATTTT.